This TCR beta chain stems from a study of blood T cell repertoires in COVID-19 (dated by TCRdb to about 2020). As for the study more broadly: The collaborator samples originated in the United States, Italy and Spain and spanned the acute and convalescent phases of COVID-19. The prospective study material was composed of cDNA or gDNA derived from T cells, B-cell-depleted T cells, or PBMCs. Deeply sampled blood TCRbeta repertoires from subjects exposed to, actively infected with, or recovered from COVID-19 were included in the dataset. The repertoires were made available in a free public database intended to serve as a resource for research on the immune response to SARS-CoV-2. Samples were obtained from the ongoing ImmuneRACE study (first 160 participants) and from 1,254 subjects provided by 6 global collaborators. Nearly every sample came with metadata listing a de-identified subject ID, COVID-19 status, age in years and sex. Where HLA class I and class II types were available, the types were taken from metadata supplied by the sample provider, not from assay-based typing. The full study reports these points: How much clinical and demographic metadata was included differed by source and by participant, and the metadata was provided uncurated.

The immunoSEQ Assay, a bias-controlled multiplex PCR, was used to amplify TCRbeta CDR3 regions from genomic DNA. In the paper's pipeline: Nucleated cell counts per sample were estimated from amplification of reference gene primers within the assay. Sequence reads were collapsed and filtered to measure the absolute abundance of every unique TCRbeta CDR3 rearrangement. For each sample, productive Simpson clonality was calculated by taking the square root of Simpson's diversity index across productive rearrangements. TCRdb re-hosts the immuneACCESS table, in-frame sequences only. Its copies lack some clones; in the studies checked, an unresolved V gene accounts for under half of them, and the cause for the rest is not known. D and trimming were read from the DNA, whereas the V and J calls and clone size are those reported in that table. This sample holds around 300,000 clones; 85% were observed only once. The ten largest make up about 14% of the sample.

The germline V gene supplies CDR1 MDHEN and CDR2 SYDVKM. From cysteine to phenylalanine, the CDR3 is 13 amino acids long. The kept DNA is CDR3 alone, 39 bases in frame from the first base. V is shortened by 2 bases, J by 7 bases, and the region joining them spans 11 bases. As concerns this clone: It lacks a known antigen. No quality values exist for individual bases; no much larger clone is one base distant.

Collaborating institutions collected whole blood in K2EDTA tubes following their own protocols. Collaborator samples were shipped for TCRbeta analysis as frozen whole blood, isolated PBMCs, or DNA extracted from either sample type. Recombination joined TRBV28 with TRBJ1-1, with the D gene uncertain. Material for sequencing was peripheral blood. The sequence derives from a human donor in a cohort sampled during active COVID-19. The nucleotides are TGTGCCAGCAGTTTAGAATACGCGATTGAAGCTTTCTTT. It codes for CASSLEYAIEAFF. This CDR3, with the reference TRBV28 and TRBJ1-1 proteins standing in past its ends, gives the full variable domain DVKVTQSSRYLVKRTGEKVFLECVQDMDHENMFWYRQDPGLGLRLIYFSYDVKMKEKGDIPEGYSVSREKKERFSLILESASTNQTSMYLCASSLEYAIEAFFGQGTRLTVV.